The clone carrying this T cell receptor beta chain was counted at least ten times. None of the patients had undergone any treatment ahead of thyroid surgery. MiXCR re-clonotyped the PCR reads for TCRdb. The sample has about 69,000 clones; 13% to 15% are singletons. Trimming took off 5 bases at V and 1 base at J, with 23 bases between the two ends. Per germline, CDR1 DFQATT and CDR2 SNEGSKA (reference sequence). The CDR3 has 17 amino acids. This entry is derived from a study of metastatic and nonmetastatic thyroid tumors. The V call is TRBV20-1, the J call TRBJ1-2, with D possibly matching TRBD1 (6 bases). This TCR derives from a male donor with papillary thyroid cancer or a benign thyroid nodule (not recorded which). Some clones in this sample may be carry-over from other donors' samples. The specimen sequenced was blood. This CDR3 reads CSALGSGAQGNNYGYTF. CDR3 nucleotides: TGCAGTGCTCTCGGCTCGGGGGCGCAAGGAAATAACTATGGCTACACCTTC.